This T cell receptor (beta chain) came from a study of Ad26.COV2.S vaccination and SARS-CoV-2 variants. Overall study context: Ad26.COV2.S given intramuscularly, once or twice 56 days apart.

V was trimmed by 4 bases and J by 3 bases, leaving 10 bases between them. CDR1 is GTSNPN and CDR2 is SVGIG in the germline V gene (reference sequence). The CDR3 runs 13 residues. This clone was seen once. Libraries were prepared by immunoSEQ multiplex PCR; TCRdb keeps only in-frame clonotypes and omits some of them. The sample has fewer than 400,000 clones, just over 85% seen once. The treatment here: some 20 received Ad26.COV2.S at low or high dose, single or two shots; five or six received placebo; per-sample allocation not given. Day 63 following the first vaccine or placebo injection was when the samples were taken.

V gene TRBV30 combines with J gene TRBJ1-3; D uncertain. The source material was peripheral blood, sampled in a trial of Ad26.COV2.S vaccine versus placebo. This TCR was sampled from a person between 18 and 60 years old who received the Ad26.COV2.S COVID-19 vaccine or a placebo. Written as DNA, the CDR3 is TGTGCCTGGAAGCGATTCAATGGAAACACCATATATTTT. Its protein is CAWKRFNGNTIYF. The whole variable domain, filled in from reference TRBV30 and TRBJ1-3, reads SQTIHQWPATLVQPVGSPLSLECTVEGTSNPNLYWYRQAAGRGLQLLFYSVGIGQISSEVPQNLSASRPQDRQFILSSKKLLLSDSGFYLCAWKRFNGNTIYFGEGSWLTVV.